The rows below give T cell receptor beta chains drawn from one sample of a study of blood T cells in healthy people across ages. Each CDR3 protein gets one entry after TCRdb re-called the 5' RACE reads with MiXCR. The repertoire includes about 1,600,000 distinct CDR3 sequences, 42% of them detected once, and 7.9% sits in the top ten. The sequencing sample was made of blood. These TCRs come from a young woman in good health. CDR3s include the opening cysteine and the closing phenylalanine or tryptophan. Fields, in order: V gene, clone size, D gene, J gene, CDR3 DNA, CDR3 protein. A D gene is named only where the DNA matches it firmly. Rows may omit the clone size; those that give it use once, few, many or a size class.

>TRBV12-3/TRBV12-4|-|-|TRBJ1-1
TGTGCCACCAGGTCGGGCACTGAAGCTTTCTTT
CATRSGTEAFF
>TRBV4-2|once|-|TRBJ2-1
TGTGCCAGCAGCCAAGTTCGCGGGGCCGCTAAGGGCAATGAGCAGTTCTTC
CASSQVRGAAKGNEQFF
>TRBV27|-|TRBD1|TRBJ1-2
TGTGCCAGCAGGGCCTGGGACAGCTATGGCTACACCTTC
CASRAWDSYGYTF
>TRBV7-2|few|TRBD1|TRBJ2-7
TGTGCCAGCAGCCAGACGACCGGGACAGTGTCCTACGAGCAGTACTTC
CASSQTTGTVSYEQYF
>TRBV5-1|-|-|TRBJ2-3
TGCGCCAGCAGCTTGGGGGCGAGGGCAGATACGCAGTATTTT
CASSLGARADTQYF
>TRBV11-2|-|-|TRBJ1-5
TGTGCCAGCAGCTTAGTTGGGCCCGATCAGCCCCAGCATTTT
CASSLVGPDQPQHF
>TRBV28|-|-|TRBJ1-5
TGTGCCAGCCAAACAGGTGGTAGCAATCAGCCCCAGCATTTT
CASQTGGSNQPQHF
>TRBV12-3/TRBV12-4|few|TRBD2|TRBJ2-7
TGTGCCAGCGGGGTAGCGGGAGTCTACGAGCAGTACTTC
CASGVAGVYEQYF
>TRBV20-1|few|TRBD2|TRBJ2-3
TGCAGTGCTTCGAGCCGGGCTAGCGGGGGGGTAAAGGGCACAGATACGCAGTATTTT
CSASSRASGGVKGTDTQYF
>TRBV20-1|-|-|TRBJ2-3
TGCAGTGCGGTCGGGACTACGCAGTATTTT
CSAVGTTQYF
>TRBV7-3|-|-|TRBJ1-2
TGTGCCAGCCCCGGGGAGTACTATGGCTACACCTTC
CASPGEYYGYTF
>TRBV27|-|-|TRBJ2-5
TGTGCCAGCAGTGACTTCCAAGAGACCCAGTACTTC
CASSDFQETQYF
>TRBV20-1|once|TRBD2|TRBJ2-7
TGCAGTTCAGCGGGGGGCCCTTCCTACGAGCAGTACTTC
CSSAGGPSYEQYF
>TRBV20-1|few|TRBD1|TRBJ1-4
TGCAGTGCTAGGCGATCCGGGACAGGGGATGAAAAACTGTTTTTT
CSARRSGTGDEKLFF
>TRBV7-3|-|-|TRBJ1-4
TGTGCCAGCTCTAAGGGCGGTAATGAAAAACTGTTTTTT
CASSKGGNEKLFF
>TRBV24-1|-|-|TRBJ2-3
TGTGCCACCAGTGATCAACGATATACGCAGTATTTT
CATSDQRYTQYF
>TRBV7-9|-|TRBD1|TRBJ1-1
TGTGCCAGCAGCTTCACCGGACAGGGAAGAACTGAAGCTTTCTTT
CASSFTGQGRTEAFF
>TRBV2|few|-|TRBJ1-2
TGTGCCAGCAGAACCGACAGTAGATATGGCTACACCTTC
CASRTDSRYGYTF
>TRBV4-1|-|TRBD1|TRBJ1-1
TGCGCCAGCAGCCAAGGCGCCCAGGGGGCGAACACTGAAGCTTTCTTT
CASSQGAQGANTEAFF
>TRBV3-1|-|TRBD2|TRBJ2-3
TGTGCCAGCAGCCAATCGACTAGCGGGAGCGGTACGCAGTATTTT
CASSQSTSGSGTQYF
>TRBV12-3/TRBV12-4|few|-|TRBJ2-3
TGTGCCAGCAATTCAGGTCTTAACTCAGATACGCAGTATTTT
CASNSGLNSDTQYF
>TRBV4-1|few|TRBD2|TRBJ2-5
TGCGCCAGCAGCCAAGAAACTTTTCCGGGACTAGCAAGGATAGAGACCCAGTACTTC
CASSQETFPGLARIETQYF
>TRBV6-1|few|TRBD2|TRBJ2-3
TGTGCCAGCAGAATAGCGGGAGGGTTTGATACGCAGTATTTT
CASRIAGGFDTQYF
>TRBV10-3|few|-|TRBJ2-3
TGTGCCACCCGGCCTTCCCTGAACACAGATACGCAGTATTTT
CATRPSLNTDTQYF
>TRBV7-2|-|-|TRBJ1-2
TGTGCCAGCAGCTTAGCGAAGCAGGGATTCGGCTACACCTTC
CASSLAKQGFGYTF
>TRBV7-6|-|TRBD2|TRBJ2-3
TGTGCCAGCAGCCCAGGACTAGCGGGGGGGCTGGGTACGCAGTATTTT
CASSPGLAGGLGTQYF
>TRBV15|few|-|TRBJ2-3
TGTGCCACCAGCAGAGATCCGAATTGGGAGTTAGATACGCAGTATTTT
CATSRDPNWELDTQYF
>TRBV30|-|TRBD1|TRBJ2-1
TGTGCCTGGAGCAGGGGGTTTGAGACCCAGTTCTTC
CAWSRGFETQFF